This T cell receptor (beta chain) stems from a study of ipilimumab plus nivolumab after autologous stem cell transplantation. Study as a whole: Typical patient got a few ipilimumab doses and about eight nivolumab doses (median).

Checkpoint therapy with ipilimumab 1 mg/kg began 14 to 28 days after transplant. Through week 26, nivolumab 3 mg/kg IV was given weeks 1, 4, 7, 10, then biweekly. The table came from immunoSEQ multiplex PCR; TCRdb's copy has only in-frame clones and leaves some out. The data contain more than 12,000 clones, roughly 74% of them singletons. This clone was detected only a few times. The antigen is unknown. The study, taken as a whole, reports: Per the authors, repertoire, Treg and microbiota data justify further study.

The clonotype was recovered from a male donor with primary mediastinal lymphoma. The sample consisted of PBMCs, taken in a trial of ipilimumab plus nivolumab as post-transplant consolidation.

The CDR3 nucleotides read TGCAGCGTTGAAGAGGCCGGACTAAACCACAATGAGCAGTTCTTC. It specifies CSVEEAGLNHNEQFF. The rearrangement joins TRBV29-1 to TRBJ2-1; D is perhaps TRBD2 (6 bases). Germline V gene lookup returns CDR1 SQVTM and CDR2 ANQGSEA. Trimming took off 0 bases at V and 5 bases at J, with 14 bases between the two ends. This CDR3 is built from 15 residues.